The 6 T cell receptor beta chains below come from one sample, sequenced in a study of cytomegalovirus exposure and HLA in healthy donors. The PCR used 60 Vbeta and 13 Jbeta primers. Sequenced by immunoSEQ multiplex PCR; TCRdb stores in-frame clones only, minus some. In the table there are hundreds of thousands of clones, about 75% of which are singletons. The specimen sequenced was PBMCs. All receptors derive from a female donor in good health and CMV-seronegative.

CDR3 amino acids: CASSPDSNILFF. The DNA for the CDR3 is TGTGCCAGCAGCCCGGACTCAAATATTCTGTTCTTC. This chain joins TRBV6-6 and TRBJ2-1, with D perhaps matching TRBD2 (5 bases). The CDR3 has 12 amino acids. Trimming shortened V by 6 bases and J by 15 bases, and 18 bases separated the two germline ends. Germline loops: CDR1 MNHNY, CDR2 SVGAGI (reference sequence).

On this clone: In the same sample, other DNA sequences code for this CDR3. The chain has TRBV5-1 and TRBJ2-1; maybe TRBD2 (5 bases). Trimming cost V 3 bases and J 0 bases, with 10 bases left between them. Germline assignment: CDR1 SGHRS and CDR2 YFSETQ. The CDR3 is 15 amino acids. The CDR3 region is CASSSGVSSYNEQFF. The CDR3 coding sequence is TGCGCCAGCAGCTCCGGGGTTAGCTCCTACAATGAGCAGTTCTTC.

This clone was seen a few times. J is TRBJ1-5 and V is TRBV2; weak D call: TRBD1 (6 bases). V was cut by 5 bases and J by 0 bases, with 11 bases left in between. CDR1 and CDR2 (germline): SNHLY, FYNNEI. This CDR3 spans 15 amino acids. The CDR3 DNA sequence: TGTGCCAGCAGTCCAGGGGCTACTAGCAATCAGCCCCAGCATTTT. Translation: CASSPGATSNQPQHF.

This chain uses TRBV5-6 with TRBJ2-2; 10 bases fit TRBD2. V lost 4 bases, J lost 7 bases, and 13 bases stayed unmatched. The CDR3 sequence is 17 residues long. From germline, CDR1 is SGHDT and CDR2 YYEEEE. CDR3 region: CASSVFGAGGQNGELFF. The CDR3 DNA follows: TGTGCCAGCAGCGTCTTTGGAGCGGGAGGGCAAAACGGGGAGCTGTTTTTT.

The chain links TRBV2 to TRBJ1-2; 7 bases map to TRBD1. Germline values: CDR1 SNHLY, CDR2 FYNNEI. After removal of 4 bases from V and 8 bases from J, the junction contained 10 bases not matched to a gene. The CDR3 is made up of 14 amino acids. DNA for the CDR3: TGTGCCAGCAGTGTTCTTGGACAGGTGGGCGGCTACACCTTC. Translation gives CASSVLGQVGGYTF.

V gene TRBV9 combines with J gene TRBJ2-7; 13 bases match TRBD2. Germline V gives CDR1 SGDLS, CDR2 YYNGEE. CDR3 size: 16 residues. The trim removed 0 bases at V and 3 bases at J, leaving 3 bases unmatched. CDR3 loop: CASSVGLAGGSYEQYF. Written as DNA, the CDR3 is TGTGCCAGCAGCGTAGGACTAGCGGGAGGAAGCTACGAGCAGTACTTC.